This T cell receptor beta chain was found in a study of OX40 agonist ivuxolimab in advanced cancers. Assay used: immunoSEQ multiplex PCR; TCRdb lists only in-frame clones, some missing. The sample contains about 80,000 clones, approximately 92% of which appear only once. CDR1 is LNHDA, CDR2 SQIVND, per germline (reference sequence). This CDR3 is 15 amino acids long. Trimming left V 7 bases short and J 1 base short, with 13 bases between. The sequences come from CD4+ or CD8+ T cells sorted from blood, collected in a trial of the OX40 agonist ivuxolimab. This receptor was taken from an adult with an advanced solid tumor such as melanoma, head and neck, liver or kidney cancer. V and J are TRBV19 and TRBJ2-2; the D gene is possibly TRBD1 (6 bases). CDR3 loop: CASTLGTLNTGELFF. The CDR3 bases are TGTGCCAGTACTTTGGGGACACTGAACACCGGGGAGCTGTTTTTT.